The 21 T cell receptor beta chains in this list originate from one sample, sequenced in a study of T-cell reconstitution after alpha-beta-depleted transplantation in children. The authors prepared the TCRbeta library with unique molecular identifiers. TCRdb re-derived calls from the PCR reads in MiXCR, one entry per CDR3 protein. Among 95,000 to 120,000 distinct CDR3 sequences listed, 5% to 8% were seen once. The sequences come from PBMCs, mostly from graft donor cells, collected 360 days after TCRalphabeta/CD19-depleted stem cell transplant. These receptor sequences come from a male patient aged 2-10 years who had a stem cell transplant for acute lymphoblastic leukemia, so the T cells may come from the graft donor.

In its sample, this clonotype was seen a few times. The chain couples TRBV11-1 to TRBJ2-3; D uncertain. Trimming took 2 bases from V and 4 from J, leaving 22 bases between them. This CDR3 has 18 residues. Per the germline V gene, CDR1 is SGHAT and CDR2 is FQDESV (reference sequence). Here the CDR3 DNA reads TGTGCCAGCAGCTTATCCCCCCCCCTTCAGCAGATGCCAGATACGCAGTATTTT. This gives the protein CASSLSPPLQQMPDTQYF. The full variable domain, in which reference TRBV11-1 and TRBJ2-3 provide the parts outside the CDR3, is EAEVAQSPRYKITEKSQAVAFWCDPISGHATLYWYRQILGQGPELLVQFQDESVVDDSQLPKDRFSAERLKGVDSTLKIQPAELGDSAMYLCASSLSPPLQQMPDTQYFGPGTRLTVL.

In this sample, this clonotype turned up many times. V gene TRBV4-3 combines with J gene TRBJ2-6; D unresolved. This CDR3 region has 15 residues. The V gene's germline CDR1 is LGHNA and CDR2 YSLEER. The V gene lost 1 base and the J gene lost 3 bases, with 7 bases spanning the gap. The CDR3 DNA reads as TGCGCCAGCAGCCAAGGGAGTTATGGGGCCAACGTCCTGACTTTC. It specifies CASSQGSYGANVLTF.

This clonotype has at least ten counts. The chain carries TRBV5-1 and TRBJ2-7; D might be TRBD2 (6 bases). With 6 bases removed from V and 2 bases from J, the gap between germline ends came to 12 bases. This CDR3 contains 13 residues. Germline lookup yields CDR1 SGHRS and CDR2 YFSETQ. Here the CDR3 DNA reads TGCGCCAGCAAGGATCGGGGGACCTACGAGCAGTACTTC. Protein: CASKDRGTYEQYF. The full variable domain, in which reference TRBV5-1 and TRBJ2-7 provide the parts outside the CDR3, is KAGVTQTPRYLIKTRGQQVTLSCSPISGHRSVSWYQQTPGQGLQFLFEYFSETQRNKGNFPGRFSGRQFSNSRSEMNVSTLELGDSALYLCASKDRGTYEQYFGPGTRLTVT.

This clonotype has more than one count but fewer than ten. This chain connects TRBV6-5 to TRBJ1-5, with D possibly being TRBD1 (6 bases). V lost 2 bases and J 5 bases, leaving 13 bases between the germline ends. CDR3 size: 15 residues. Germline CDR1 MNHEY, CDR2 SVGAGI. CDR3 coding DNA: TGTGCCAGCAGTTACGGGGGAGGGGGGTATCAGCCCCAGCATTTT. Translating it yields CASSYGGGGYQPQHF.

At least ten counts were recorded for this clonotype. V is TRBV6-1 and J is TRBJ2-2; possible D gene TRBD2, 5 bases. Germline CDR1 and CDR2: MNHNS and SASEGT. CDR3 length equals 18 residues. V shed 6 bases and J shed 3 bases, with 23 bases lying between them. The CDR3 loop is CASSQQGWRKVDTGELFF. The CDR3 region has the DNA TGTGCCAGCAGCCAGCAAGGATGGAGGAAGGTGGACACCGGGGAGCTGTTTTTT.

The table lists this clonotype with many counts. The chain employs TRBV5-6 and TRBJ1-5; no clear D. CDR1 and CDR2 (germline): SGHDT, YYEEEE. The CDR3 is 17 residues long. The ends were cut back, 1 base at V and 0 bases at J, with 14 bases in the middle. The CDR3 DNA reads as TGTGCCAGCAGCTTGAACGATGTTCCTTATAGCAATCAGCCCCAGCATTTT. Residues: CASSLNDVPYSNQPQHF.

CDR3 nucleotides: TGTGCCAGCAGCCAAGAGACCGGGGGGCGGAACACTGAAGCTTTCTTT. Protein product: CASSQETGGRNTEAFF. The chain links TRBV4-2 to TRBJ1-1, with a weak D call TRBD1 (6 bases). The length of the CDR3 is 16 residues. In germline, CDR1 is LGHNA, CDR2 YNFKEQ. V lost 0 bases, J lost 1 base, and 12 bases lay in between.

This clonotype was seen more than once but under ten times. The rearrangement uses TRBV9 and TRBJ2-7; 8 nucleotides match TRBD1. V shed 2 bases, J shed 6 bases, and the junction held 4 bases outside the gene matches. This CDR3 comprises 13 residues. Germline CDR1 is SGDLS and CDR2 is YYNGEE. This CDR3 reads CASSVGQGGEQYF. CDR3 in DNA: TGTGCCAGCAGCGTCGGACAGGGAGGCGAGCAGTACTTC.

This clonotype was seen at least ten times. The V and J genes are TRBV12-3 or TRBV12-4 and TRBJ2-7; D gene uncertain. CDR3 length equals 14 residues. Trimming shortened V by 0 bases and J by 3 bases, and 9 bases separated the two germline ends. The CDR3 protein is CASSLALVYYEQYF. CDR3 sequence (DNA): TGTGCCAGCAGTTTAGCGCTTGTGTACTACGAGCAGTACTTC.

At least ten counts were recorded for this clonotype. This chain links TRBV5-1 with TRBJ2-1; no definite D call. Between the trimmed V and J ends, which lost 0 bases and 10 bases, there was a span of 8 bases. The CDR3 sequence is 12 residues long. Germline V gene sequence: CDR1 SGHRS, CDR2 YFSETQ. CDR3 sequence reads: CASSLVDGEQFF. CDR3 DNA: TGCGCCAGCAGCTTGGTCGATGGGGAGCAGTTCTTC.

This clonotype counts as medium-sized. CDR3 amino acids: CASSQDGRPLQETQYF. CDR3 DNA: TGCGCCAGCAGCCAAGATGGGAGGCCCCTCCAAGAGACCCAGTACTTC. The chain employs TRBV4-3 and TRBJ2-5; maybe TRBD2 (6 bases). The germline CDR1 and CDR2 sequences are LGHNA and YSLEER. This CDR3 has 16 residues. V lost 0 bases and J lost 1, with 12 bases in between.

The chain couples TRBV7-2 to TRBJ2-5; weak D call: TRBD2 (6 bases). The ends were cut back, 6 bases at V and 3 bases at J, with 17 bases in the middle. CDR1 is SGHTA, CDR2 FQGNSA, per germline. This CDR3 spans 15 amino acids. The DNA of the CDR3 is TGTGCCAGCAGGACCCTAGCGTTCGTAAAAGAGACCCAGTACTTC. This translates into CASRTLAFVKETQYF.

This clonotype was recorded many times. The chain joins TRBV7-9 to TRBJ2-1; TRBD2 might be the D (6 bases). Germline lookup yields CDR1 SEHNR and CDR2 FQNEAQ (reference sequence). This CDR3 has 15 amino acids. The V gene lost 5 bases and the J gene lost 5 bases, with 16 bases spanning the gap. The chain's CDR3 is CASSPGTGGNNEQFF. The CDR3 DNA follows: TGTGCCAGCAGCCCCGGGACTGGGGGGAACAATGAGCAGTTCTTC.

The table lists this clonotype with many counts. The chain links TRBV4-3 to TRBJ2-7; D is unresolved. This CDR3 comprises 13 residues. With 0 bases removed from V and 3 bases from J, the gap between germline ends came to 6 bases. From germline, CDR1 is LGHNA and CDR2 YSLEER. The CDR3 protein is CASSQDAYYEQYF. CDR3 sequence (DNA): TGCGCCAGCAGCCAAGATGCGTACTACGAGCAGTACTTC.

This clonotype has a count of ten or more. The chain is built from TRBV27 and TRBJ2-3; no clear D gene. The CDR3 runs 13 residues. V was cut by 5 bases and J by 2 bases, with 8 bases left in between. In germline, CDR1 is MNHEY, CDR2 SMNVEV (reference sequence). CDR3 DNA sequence: TGTGCCAGCAGTCTCATGGCCACAGATACGCAGTATTTT. Amino acids: CASSLMATDTQYF.

About this clonotype: This may arise from a read error, as a much more abundant clone is one base away. This chain uses TRBV9 with TRBJ1-1; D remains ambiguous. Germline values: CDR1 SGDLS, CDR2 YYNGEE. This CDR3 spans 14 amino acids. CDR3 loop: CTSSDPRVNTEAFF. The CDR3 DNA reads as TGTACCAGCAGCGATCCCCGTGTGAACACTGAAGCTTTCTTT.

The chain joins TRBV25-1 to TRBJ2-6; 12 positions match TRBD1. Germline V lookup: CDR1 MGHDK, CDR2 SYGVNS. CDR3 length equals 18 residues. Trimming took 10 bases from V and 1 from J; bases not matched to a gene: 11. CDR3 nucleotide sequence: TGTGCCATCGTCGTCCCGGGACAGGGGGCATCTGGGGCCAACGTCCTGACTTTC. It is translated as CAIVVPGQGASGANVLTF.

The chain uses TRBV6-2 or TRBV6-3 and TRBJ2-7; TRBD2 aligns across 10 bases. Germline CDR1 reads MNHEY; CDR2 reads SVGEGT. The trim removed 10 bases at V and 2 bases at J, leaving 2 bases unmatched. CDR3 length: 12 residues. Here the CDR3 DNA reads TGTGCCACCCTAGCGGGGGCCTACGAGCAGTACTTC. Its protein is CATLAGAYEQYF.

This clonotype was seen many times. The chain couples TRBV6-1 to TRBJ2-3, with 7 bases aligning to TRBD2. This CDR3 comprises 15 residues. Germline V gives CDR1 MNHNS, CDR2 SASEGT. V was clipped by 5 bases and J by 2 bases; unmatched bases: 7. The CDR3 region has the DNA TGTGCCAGCAGTAAGACTAGCAGATCCACAGATACGCAGTATTTT. Protein sequence: CASSKTSRSTDTQYF.

This clonotype was observed many times. This chain joins TRBV24-1 and TRBJ2-1; 8 nucleotides align to TRBD1. V shed 7 bases, J shed 5 bases, and the junction held 15 bases outside the gene matches. The CDR3 contains 17 residues. The germline CDR1 and CDR2 sequences are KGHDR and SFDVKD. For the CDR3, the DNA is TGTGCCACCAGATCCAGCAGTGGACAGGGCCCAGACAATGAGCAGTTCTTC. This gives the protein CATRSSSGQGPDNEQFF.

In regard to this clonotype: A much more abundant neighbour one base away suggests this may be a read error. The chain employs TRBV10-3 and TRBJ2-7; 8 bases are shared with TRBD1. The CDR3 extends over 15 amino acids. Trimming cost V 3 bases and J 6 bases; bases outside gene matches: 10. The germline V gene has CDR1 ENHRY and CDR2 SYGVKD. The CDR3 nucleotides read TGTGCCATCAGTGACCCCGTCGAACAGGGGGTCGAGCAGTACTTC. Amino acid sequence: CAISDPVEQGVEQYF.